Shown below are 9 T cell receptor beta chains from a single sample sequenced in a study of PD-1 blockade in classical Hodgkin lymphoma. Profiled with immunoSEQ multiplex PCR; TCRdb holds only in-frame clones, not every one. The sample shows tens of thousands of clones, 90% to 95% of them seen only once. The time point: newly diagnosed, previously untreated cHL patient sample. Sequenced: peripheral blood mononuclear cells (PBMCs). The receptor source for this set is a human donor with classical Hodgkin lymphoma.

V is TRBV30 and J is TRBJ2-4; 7 nucleotides match TRBD2. This CDR3 contains 15 residues. J gave up 0 bases and V 2 bases, and 4 bases lay outside the gene matches. Germline V gene sequence: CDR1 GTSNPN, CDR2 SVGIG (reference sequence). The CDR3 here is CAWSREAVAKNIQYF. DNA for the CDR3: TGTGCCTGGAGTCGGGAGGCAGTAGCCAAAAACATTCAGTACTTC.

The rearrangement joins TRBV19 to TRBJ1-2; D is perhaps TRBD1 (6 bases). The CDR3 covers 16 residues. The V end lost 2 bases, the J end lost 3 bases, and 16 bases lay between the germline ends. Germline assignment: CDR1 LNHDA and CDR2 SQIVND (reference sequence). The CDR3 DNA reads as TGTGCCAGTAGTATAATCGGGAGGACAGACTACTATGGCTACACCTTC. Its protein product is CASSIIGRTDYYGYTF.

This chain uses TRBV12-2 with TRBJ2-7; the listed D gene, TRBD2, was not tested against the DNA. TRBV12-2 is annotated as a pseudogene. This CDR3 has 16 residues. In DNA form, the CDR3 reads TGTGCAAGTCGCTTAAGTGCCCCGCGGGAGGCAGGTGAGCAGTACTTC. Protein sequence: CASRLSAPREAGEQYF.

The chain couples TRBV19 to TRBJ2-1, with 8 nucleotides matching TRBD2. The CDR3 has 13 amino acids. Germline V gene sequence: CDR1 LNHDA, CDR2 SQIVND (reference sequence). V shed 9 bases and J 5 bases; nucleotides not matched to a gene: 6. The CDR3 reads CASSGSSNNEQFF. DNA of the CDR3: TGTGCCAGCAGCGGGAGTAGCAACAATGAGCAGTTCTTC.

The V and J genes are TRBV7-6 and TRBJ1-1; D call uncertain. The CDR3 contains 13 residues. V gave up 5 bases and J gave up 3 bases, with 10 bases separating them. The V gene's germline CDR1 is SGHVS and CDR2 FNYEAQ. In DNA, the CDR3 is TGTGCCAGCAGCCCAGACACATACACTGAAGCTTTCTTT. Protein: CASSPDTYTEAFF. The full variable domain, its missing parts supplied by reference TRBV7-6 and TRBJ1-1, is GAGVSQSPRYKVTKRGQDVALRCDPISGHVSLYWYRQALGQGPEFLTYFNYEAQQDKSGLPNDRFSAERPEGSISTLTIQRTEQRDSAMYRCASSPDTYTEAFFGQGTRLTVV.

This chain connects TRBV30 to TRBJ2-1; TRBD2 aligns across 13 bases. The CDR3 extends over 18 amino acids. The ends lost 1 base at V and 0 bases at J; junction bases unmatched: 6. From germline, CDR1 is GTSNPN and CDR2 SVGIG (reference sequence). The CDR3 loop reads CAWSGLAGGKSSYNEQFF. CDR3 nucleotide sequence: TGTGCCTGGAGTGGACTAGCGGGGGGCAAAAGCTCCTACAATGAGCAGTTCTTC. Drawing the rest from reference TRBV30 and TRBJ2-1, the complete variable domain is SQTIHQWPATLVQPVGSPLSLECTVEGTSNPNLYWYRQAAGRGLQLLFYSVGIGQISSEVPQNLSASRPQDRQFILSSKKLLLSDSGFYLCAWSGLAGGKSSYNEQFFGPGTRLTVL.

The chain employs TRBV9 and TRBJ2-1; unclear D gene. The CDR3 has 14 residues. CDR1 and CDR2 from the germline V gene are SGDLS and YYNGEE. V lost 0 bases, J lost 7 bases, and 11 bases lay in between. The CDR3 bases are TGTGCCAGCAGCGTAGACTTCTCCCTAAATGAGCAGTTCTTC. Translated: CASSVDFSLNEQFF.

V usage is TRBV9 and J usage is TRBJ1-3; D gene ambiguous. CDR1 is SGDLS, CDR2 YYNGEE, per germline. CDR3 length: 15 residues. Trimming pared 7 bases from V and 0 bases from J, leaving 14 bases between. CDR3 protein: CASRTVTPSGNTIYF. As DNA, the CDR3 is TGTGCCAGCCGCACGGTAACTCCCTCTGGAAACACCATATATTTT.

V and J are TRBV7-2 and TRBJ1-5, with no clear D. This CDR3 is built from 12 residues. V gave up 0 bases and J gave up 6 bases, with 3 bases separating them. Germline V gene data show CDR1 as SGHTA and CDR2 as FQGNSA. The CDR3 protein is CASSLASQPQHF. CDR3 in DNA: TGTGCCAGCAGCTTAGCTTCTCAGCCCCAGCATTTT.